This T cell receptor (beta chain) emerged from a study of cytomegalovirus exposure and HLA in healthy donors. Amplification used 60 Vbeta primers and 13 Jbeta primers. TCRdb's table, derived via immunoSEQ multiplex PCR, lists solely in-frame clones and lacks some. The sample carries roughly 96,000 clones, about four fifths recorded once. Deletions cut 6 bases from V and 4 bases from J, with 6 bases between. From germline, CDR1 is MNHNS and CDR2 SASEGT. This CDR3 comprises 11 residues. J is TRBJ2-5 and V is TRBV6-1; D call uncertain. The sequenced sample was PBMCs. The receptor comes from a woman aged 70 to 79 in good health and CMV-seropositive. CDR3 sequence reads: CASRELETQYF. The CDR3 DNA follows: TGTGCCAGCAGAGAGTTAGAGACCCAGTACTTC.